A single sample gave rise to the 21 T cell receptor beta chains below, sequenced in a study of CD8 T cells in ankylosing spondylitis. The study's findings and limits: A TCR beta motif of eight or nine highly homologous variants seemed to mark ankylosing spondylitis blood.

TCRdb re-called the 5' RACE reads through MiXCR, storing one row per CDR3 protein. The repertoire includes over 700,000 distinct CDR3 sequences, 15% to 20% of them detected once, and under 20% sits in the top ten. Which antigens these TCRs recognize remains unknown. Material: blood, either unsorted or a sorted T cell fraction (not recorded which). The receptors originated from a male donor with ankylosing spondylitis.

The sample holds many counts of this clonotype. The V gene is TRBV5-1, the J gene TRBJ1-1; 7 bases agree with TRBD1. This CDR3 is built from 14 residues. Looked up from germline, CDR1 is SGHRS and CDR2 is YFSETQ. V lost 2 bases to trimming and J lost 6 bases; unmatched junction nucleotides: 7. CDR3 loop: CASSLDYRGPEAFF. In nucleotides, the CDR3 is TGCGCCAGCAGCTTAGACTACAGGGGCCCTGAAGCTTTCTTT. The full variable domain, rest sourced from reference TRBV5-1 and TRBJ1-1, is KAGVTQTPRYLIKTRGQQVTLSCSPISGHRSVSWYQQTPGQGLQFLFEYFSETQRNKGNFPGRFSGRQFSNSRSEMNVSTLELGDSALYLCASSLDYRGPEAFFGQGTRLTVV.

This chain connects TRBV12-3 or TRBV12-4 to TRBJ2-1, with 16 bases aligning to TRBD2. V trimming: 4 bases; J trimming: 9 bases; junction bases outside the gene matches: 15. This CDR3 spans 19 amino acids. The CDR3 DNA follows: TGTGCCAGCAGTTCGTTCGGGACTAGCGGGAGGGGAGGGGTGACTGAGCAGTTCTTC. As protein: CASSSFGTSGRGGVTEQFF.

This clonotype was detected only a few times. The chain joins TRBV5-5 to TRBJ2-5; 10 bases line up with TRBD1. The CDR3 is 17 residues long. Trimming took 4 bases from V and 7 from J; bases not matched to a gene: 16. Germline CDR1 SGHKS, CDR2 YYEKEE (reference sequence). Here the CDR3 DNA reads TGTGCCAGCAGCCGTTCTGGACAGGGGGGAACCGAAGTGACCCAGTACTTC. It codes for CASSRSGQGGTEVTQYF.

V is TRBV7-6 and J is TRBJ2-3; the match to TRBD2 covers 10 bases. The J segment lost 5 bases and the V segment lost 2 bases, leaving 1 base of the junction unmatched. The CDR3 consists of 14 residues. Germline V gives CDR1 SGHVS, CDR2 FNYEAQ. The CDR3 DNA reads TGTGCCAGCAGCTTAAGCGGGGGGGGAGATACGCAGTATTTT. Translation: CASSLSGGGDTQYF.

This clonotype was seen only a few times. This chain joins TRBV4-3 and TRBJ2-6, with unresolved D. This CDR3 is 13 amino acids long. V lost 2 bases, J lost 2 bases, and 1 base lay in between. Per the germline V gene, CDR1 is LGHNA and CDR2 is YSLEER. The chain's CDR3 is CASSQPGANVLTF. CDR3 coding DNA: TGCGCCAGCAGCCAACCTGGGGCCAACGTCCTGACTTTC.

The V call is TRBV20-1, the J call TRBJ1-2; D call uncertain. Per germline, CDR1 DFQATT and CDR2 SNEGSKA (reference sequence). With 1 base removed from V and 4 bases from J, the gap between germline ends came to 13 bases. This CDR3 comprises 14 residues. The CDR3 reads CSARASDGRYGYTF. The DNA of the CDR3 is TGCAGTGCTAGAGCATCGGACGGCCGCTATGGCTACACCTTC.

This sequence joins TRBV5-6 and TRBJ2-1; 7 bases fit TRBD2. This CDR3 is 16 amino acids long. Germline CDR1 and CDR2: SGHDT and YYEEEE. V lost 3 bases and J lost 1; bases outside the gene matches: 7. The CDR3 loop is CASSWRTGGSYNEQFF. DNA of the CDR3: TGTGCCAGCAGCTGGAGGACGGGAGGTTCCTACAATGAGCAGTTCTTC.

This clonotype was counted ten times or more. V gene TRBV12-3 or TRBV12-4 combines with J gene TRBJ2-7; no firm D call. The CDR3 has 14 residues. Trimming cost V 1 base and J 3 bases, with 10 bases left between them. Written as DNA, the CDR3 is TGTGCCAGCAGTTTAGGGACGGGTATCTACGAGCAGTACTTC. Translated: CASSLGTGIYEQYF.

This clonotype was picked up many times. This chain joins TRBV12-3 or TRBV12-4 and TRBJ1-2; D gene ambiguous. V was shortened by 0 bases and J by 4 bases, with 9 bases between the two germline ends. The length of the CDR3 is 14 residues. The CDR3 is CASSLAGHIYGYTF. In DNA, the CDR3 is TGTGCCAGCAGTTTAGCGGGTCACATCTATGGCTACACCTTC.

This clonotype has just a few counts. The chain links TRBV5-1 to TRBJ1-1; 11 bases match TRBD1. This CDR3 has 16 amino acids. J was trimmed by 5 bases and V by 1 base; bases with no gene match: 7. Germline CDR1 reads SGHRS; CDR2 reads YFSETQ. The CDR3 is CASSLLWTGGDTEAFF. The CDR3 nucleotides are TGCGCCAGCAGCTTGCTCTGGACAGGGGGCGATACTGAAGCTTTCTTT.

This chain uses TRBV3-1 with TRBJ2-5; 11 bases map to TRBD2. The length of the CDR3 is 15 residues. V was pared by 3 bases and J by 6 bases, with 6 bases of the junction left unmatched. Germline lookup yields CDR1 LGHDT and CDR2 YNNKEL (reference sequence). CDR3 region: CASSQRTSGSQTQYF. Here the CDR3 DNA reads TGTGCCAGCAGCCAGAGAACTAGCGGGAGTCAGACCCAGTACTTC.

The chain joins TRBV7-6 to TRBJ2-3; tentative D call: TRBD2 (6 bases). V lost 5 bases and J 4 bases, leaving 13 bases between the germline ends. The germline V gene has CDR1 SGHVS and CDR2 FNYEAQ. This CDR3 region has 14 residues. CDR3 in DNA: TGTGCCAGCAGCCAACTAGAGCGGGCAGATACGCAGTATTTT. Its protein is CASSQLERADTQYF. The full variable domain, rest sourced from reference TRBV7-6 and TRBJ2-3, is GAGVSQSPRYKVTKRGQDVALRCDPISGHVSLYWYRQALGQGPEFLTYFNYEAQQDKSGLPNDRFSAERPEGSISTLTIQRTEQRDSAMYRCASSQLERADTQYFGPGTRLTVL.

This clonotype was detected a few times. This chain connects TRBV11-1 to TRBJ2-1; the D gene is possibly TRBD2 (6 bases). This CDR3 is built from 18 residues. V was pared by 2 bases and J by 4 bases, with 21 bases between. The germline V gene has CDR1 SGHAT and CDR2 FQDESV (reference sequence). The CDR3 reads CASSLRPQMVSGYNEQFF. The DNA of the CDR3 is TGTGCCAGCAGCTTACGGCCTCAGATGGTTAGCGGTTACAATGAGCAGTTCTTC.

This clonotype has more than one count but fewer than ten. This rearrangement joins TRBV5-1 to TRBJ2-7, with no clear D. V was pared by 2 bases and J by 3 bases, with 12 bases between. Germline V gene lookup returns CDR1 SGHRS and CDR2 YFSETQ. The CDR3 extends over 14 amino acids. This CDR3 reads CASSFGQVYYEQYF. In DNA form, the CDR3 reads TGCGCCAGCAGCTTTGGCCAGGTTTACTACGAGCAGTACTTC.

This sequence joins TRBV5-1 and TRBJ2-5; 9 nucleotides match TRBD1. Germline values: CDR1 SGHRS, CDR2 YFSETQ. The CDR3 extends over 15 amino acids. Trimming removed 1 base from V and 1 base from J; junction bases left unmatched: 2. The CDR3 reads CASSLWDRAQETQYF. CDR3 nucleotide sequence: TGCGCCAGCAGCTTGTGGGACAGGGCCCAAGAGACCCAGTACTTC.

This clonotype showed up just a few times. The chain carries TRBV2 and TRBJ2-5; D could derive from TRBD1 or TRBD2 (5 bases each). V lost 11 bases, J lost 5 bases, and 24 bases lay in between. This CDR3 has 15 amino acids. Germline assignment: CDR1 SNHLY and CDR2 FYNNEI. CDR3 in amino acids: CAAARMGEEGETQYF. The CDR3, as DNA: TGTGCCGCAGCGAGAATGGGGGAAGAGGGGGAGACCCAGTACTTC. The full variable domain, in which reference TRBV2 and TRBJ2-5 provide the parts outside the CDR3, is EPEVTQTPSHQVTQMGQEVILRCVPISNHLYFYWYRQILGQKVEFLVSFYNNEISEKSEIFDDQFSVERPDGSNFTLKIRSTKLEDSAMYFCAAARMGEEGETQYFGPGTRLLVL.

This clonotype was detected a few times. This rearrangement joins TRBV5-1 to TRBJ2-1; D not certain. This CDR3 spans 15 amino acids. V shed 0 bases and J shed 2 bases, with 9 bases lying between them. Germline CDR1 is SGHRS and CDR2 is YFSETQ. The CDR3 nucleotides read TGCGCCAGCAGCTTGGGTGCGGTTACCTACAATGAGCAGTTCTTC. Its protein product is CASSLGAVTYNEQFF.

This clonotype came up a few times. The rearrangement uses TRBV20-1 and TRBJ2-3, with 10 nucleotides matching TRBD2. The CDR3 has 16 amino acids. Looked up from germline, CDR1 is DFQATT and CDR2 is SNEGSKA (reference sequence). J gave up 0 bases and V 3 bases, and 6 bases lay outside the gene matches. The CDR3 DNA reads TGCAGTGCTAGTGGACTAGCGGAACTAAGCACAGATACGCAGTATTTT. Encoded protein: CSASGLAELSTDTQYF.

This clonotype has a handful of counts. CDR3 nucleotide sequence: TGTGCCAGCAGTTTAGGAGGGGATGGGCCCCAGCATTTT. Its translation: CASSLGGDGPQHF. The chain uses TRBV12-3 or TRBV12-4 and TRBJ1-5, with D possibly matching TRBD1 (5 bases). The germline V and J ends were trimmed by 1 base and 9 bases, with 10 bases remaining between them. The CDR3 totals 13 residues.

This clonotype was counted between two and nine times. V is TRBV4-1 and J is TRBJ2-1; TRBD2 matches 7 bases. Germline V CDR1 and CDR2: MGHRA, YSYEKL. Trimming took 2 bases from V and 6 from J; bases not matched to a gene: 10. There are 16 residues in the CDR3. The CDR3 nucleotides read TGCGCCAGCAGCCAAATGTCAGCTACTAGCGTCAATGAGCAGTTCTTC. It codes for CASSQMSATSVNEQFF.

The chain has TRBV6-2 or TRBV6-3 and TRBJ2-7; D uncertain. Trimming left V 1 base short and J 5 bases short, with 3 bases between. Germline CDR1 and CDR2: MNHEY and SVGEGT. The CDR3 totals 11 residues. The CDR3: CASSYFNEQYF. In nucleotides, the CDR3 is TGTGCCAGCAGTTACTTCAACGAGCAGTACTTC.